In its sample, the clone carrying this T cell receptor beta chain was seen a few times. The antigen is not known. The ends were cut back, 10 bases at V and 6 bases at J, with 18 bases in the middle. Germline lookup yields CDR1 SGHTA and CDR2 FQGNSA. The CDR3 sequence is 13 residues long. This record belongs to a study of vaccination and CD4 T cells after COVID-19. Study at large: Two Hispanic individuals were among six male and four female convalescent patients. Each person enrolled got two BNT162b2 or mRNA-1273 vaccine doses. Study-wide findings and caveats: Analysis covered relatively few convalescent patients and lacked any early post-infection timepoints.

Sample treatment: roughly nine-day PBMC culture with coronavirus spike peptide pools or control peptides (ViraFEST assay). TCRs were sequenced by ViraFEST after antigen-specific T cells had been expanded with peptide pools. Cultured CD4+ T cells had their DNA profiled by the Oncomine TCR Beta short-read assay. MiXCR, run by TCRdb on the PCR reads, gives a single entry per CDR3 protein. Altogether roughly 20,000 distinct CDR3 sequences are present, 60% being singletons, with the ten largest covering just under 9%. The chain links TRBV7-2 to TRBJ1-2; maybe TRBD1 (6 bases). The sequencing used CD4+ T cells from blood, cultured in vitro, collected after SARS-CoV-2 vaccination. The sequence was obtained from a human donor who had recovered from COVID-19. CDR3 residues: CATNRVEGNGYTF. The CDR3 DNA follows: TGTGCCACCAACAGGGTAGAAGGTAATGGCTACACCTTC.